This TCR beta chain appears in the sequencing data of a study of beta chain features in type 1 diabetes (dated by TCRdb to between 2017 and 2018). For the study in its entirety: Patients and healthy donors did not differ in mean age, gender distribution, total cell number or subset yield. A total of some 110 million sorted cells were examined across all samples, and the number of cells per subset was strongly correlated with RNA yield. Regulatory and stem cell-like memory subsets were isolated from only 8 patients and about eight healthy donors, whereas naive and central memory subsets came from all 30 or so donors. The study compared the TCRB repertoires of sorted circulating CD4+ T cell subsets in recently diagnosed type 1 diabetes patients with those in matched healthy donors.

CDR1 is given as SGHTA and CDR2 as FQGTGA, both from the germline V gene. There are 14 amino acids in the CDR3, from cysteine to phenylalanine inclusive. Here the CDR3 DNA is all that survives: 42 bases in frame from base 1. Clipping removes 5 bases from V and 2 bases from J, with 3 as the unmatched junction base count. Details on this clone: Its antigen target is currently unknown. Base qualities are not provided; no much larger clone lies one nucleotide away.

A single peripheral blood draw of around 100 mL on average was collected from each donor into heparinised tubes. A BD FACSAria II was used to sort naive, central memory, regulatory and stem cell-like memory CD4+ T cells with a panel that included CD45RO, CCR7, CD25, CD127, CD95 and CD27. All sorted populations exceeded 95% purity. PBMCs were separated immediately by Lymphoprep density gradient centrifugation and were stained directly, without being cultured. Samples were stained and sorted in pairs, with one healthy donor and one patient per experiment, so that batch effects were minimized. The High Capacity cDNA Reverse Transcription Kit was used to reverse transcribe all of the isolated RNA, meaning that expressed TCRB transcripts were what got sequenced. Deep immunoSEQ sequencing was applied to naive, central memory and regulatory T cell samples, giving an average of around 3.8 million total reads per sample. Sorted cells were lysed in RLT buffer and RNA was extracted with DNase-treated RNeasy Micro or Mini kits, depending on cell number. To prevent cross-contamination, each cell subset was processed individually, whereas patient and healthy donor samples were processed jointly. The immunoSEQ multiplex PCR was used to amplify TCRB sequences from cDNA, generating 87-bp fragments that spanned the CDR3 region. The amplicons were sequenced using the Illumina HiSeq platform. The authors processed their data as follows. Synthetic template baselines were used to correct PCR bias computationally, reads within Hamming distance 2 were collapsed, and singletons that could not be merged were discarded. By aligning reads against IMGT, V, D and J genes, CDR3 length, and insertions or deletions at six rearrangement sites were assigned. Within each subset, clonotype counts were normalized to sorted cell number, and only after that were true diversity and Gini coefficients computed with the tcR R package. The overlap coefficient, calculated on TCRB nucleotide sequences, was used to quantify repertoire sharing. Out-of-frame TCRB sequences from naive cells were analyzed as a proxy for the pre-selection repertoire. TCRdb took this table from immuneACCESS and kept in-frame rearrangements with V and J called. Such tables lack part of the clones; where checked against another copy, unresolved V genes explain under half of the gap, and the rest is unexplained. D and trimming were read from the DNA, whereas the V and J calls and clone size are those reported in that table. For this sample there are about 660,000 clones; roughly 13% appear just once. The ten largest clones capture less than 0.04% of the sample.

The full study reports these points: Type 1 diabetes patients showed a moderate but significant shortening of TCRB CDR3 length in all four CD4+ subsets. Because cDNA was sequenced instead of genomic DNA, activated cells with high expression could be over-represented, although the groups did not differ in activation or CD3 levels. HLA sub-analyses involved small numbers of individuals, so any influence of HLA type on TCRB rearrangement remained unresolved. Naive, central memory and regulatory TCRB repertoires appeared to be more alike among patients than among healthy donors. Shorter templates might be favored by PCR, yet because patient and control samples were amplified and corrected together, any such skew would affect both groups equally. At VDJ recombination sites, type 1 diabetes patients had fewer insertions and more deleted nucleotides, which implies abnormalities in thymic rearrangement.

Sequencing was performed on naive CD4+ T cells from blood. This specimen's cell subset or site label, per the study, means: true naive CD4+ T cells. The chain employs TRBV7-3 and TRBJ2-3; TRBD2 fits 8 bases in the junction. This receptor was obtained from a man between 18 and 35 years old with type 1 diabetes. Here the CDR3 is given as CASSTAGATDTQYF. At the DNA level, the sequence is TGTGCCAGCAGCACAGCGGGGGCCACAGATACGCAGTATTTT.